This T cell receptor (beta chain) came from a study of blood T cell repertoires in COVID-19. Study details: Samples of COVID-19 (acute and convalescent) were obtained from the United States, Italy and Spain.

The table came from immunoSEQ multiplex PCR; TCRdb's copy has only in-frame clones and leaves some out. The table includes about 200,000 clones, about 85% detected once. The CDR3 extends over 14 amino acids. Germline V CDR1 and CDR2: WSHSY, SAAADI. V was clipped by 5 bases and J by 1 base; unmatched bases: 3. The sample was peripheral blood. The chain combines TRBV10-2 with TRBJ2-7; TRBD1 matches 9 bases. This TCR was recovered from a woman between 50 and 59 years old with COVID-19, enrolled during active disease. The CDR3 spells CASSIGQGSYEQYF. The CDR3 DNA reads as TGCGCCAGCAGTATCGGACAGGGGTCCTACGAGCAGTACTTC.